The 27 T cell receptor beta chains given below trace back to one sample, sequenced in a study of shared T cell receptors in the human thymus. The assay was immunoSEQ multiplex PCR, and TCRdb's table has in-frame clones only and misses some. The repertoire holds hundreds of thousands of clones, with 87% as singletons. In addition, the sample was reused for a study of human thymus T cells.

The sequencing input was thymocytes. These receptors were collected from a boy less than two years old with a congenital heart defect.

This sequence joins TRBV25-1 and TRBJ1-1; weak D call: TRBD1 (6 bases). CDR1 is MGHDK and CDR2 is SYGVNS in the germline V gene. V dropped 3 bases and J dropped 6 bases, with 8 bases sitting between them. This CDR3 comprises 12 residues. The CDR3 protein is CASSDRGSEAFF. The CDR3 DNA reads as TGTGCCAGCAGTGACAGGGGTTCTGAAGCTTTCTTT.

The rearrangement joins TRBV30 to TRBJ2-5; 12 nucleotides match TRBD2. V shed 1 base and J 7 bases; nucleotides not matched to a gene: 10. Germline loops: CDR1 GTSNPN, CDR2 SVGIG (reference sequence). The CDR3 sequence is 16 residues long. This CDR3 is CAWSAPPSGGAGTQYF. The DNA of the CDR3 is TGTGCCTGGAGTGCCCCCCCTAGCGGGGGGGCCGGGACCCAGTACTTC. The full variable domain, completed using reference TRBV30 and TRBJ2-5, is SQTIHQWPATLVQPVGSPLSLECTVEGTSNPNLYWYRQAAGRGLQLLFYSVGIGQISSEVPQNLSASRPQDRQFILSSKKLLLSDSGFYLCAWSAPPSGGAGTQYFGPGTRLLVL.

CDR3 nucleotides: TGTGCCAGCAGCTCAATTGGACAGGGCGAGAACACTGAAGCTTTCTTT. Its translation: CASSSIGQGENTEAFF. V gene TRBV28 combines with J gene TRBJ1-1; 8 nucleotides line up with TRBD1. The CDR3 is 16 residues long. Germline V gives CDR1 MDHEN, CDR2 SYDVKM. V lost 6 bases, J lost 1 base, and 10 bases stayed unmatched.

This chain connects TRBV28 to TRBJ2-1; 7 bases are shared with TRBD1. In germline, CDR1 is MDHEN, CDR2 SYDVKM. The length of the CDR3 is 13 residues. V shed 10 bases, J shed 5 bases, and the junction held 8 bases outside the gene matches. CDR3 sequence (DNA): TGTGCCACTCATAAACAGGGGAACAATGAGCAGTTCTTC. Encoded protein: CATHKQGNNEQFF.

This chain joins TRBV2 and TRBJ1-3; 11 bases match TRBD1. CDR3 length: 14 residues. Per the germline V gene, CDR1 is SNHLY and CDR2 is FYNNEI. Unmatched junction bases numbered 9, after V lost 7 bases and J lost 10 bases. This chain's CDR3 is CASTRDRGVMTIYF. As DNA, the CDR3 is TGTGCCAGCACCCGGGACAGGGGGGTAATGACCATATATTTT.

The rearrangement links TRBV5-1 to TRBJ2-3; TRBD2 might be the D (5 bases). This CDR3 spans 17 amino acids. V was trimmed by 1 base and J by 0 bases, leaving 15 bases between them. The germline V gene encodes CDR1 SGHRS and CDR2 YFSETQ. In DNA form, the CDR3 reads TGCGCCAGCAGCTTGAAGAGGACTCGCTCTAGCACAGATACGCAGTATTTT. Protein sequence: CASSLKRTRSSTDTQYF.

The chain combines TRBV27 with TRBJ1-1, with D possibly matching TRBD1 (5 bases). The V end lost 0 bases, the J end lost 6 bases, and 17 bases lay between the germline ends. Looked up from germline, CDR1 is MNHEY and CDR2 is SMNVEV (reference sequence). This CDR3 spans 16 amino acids. The DNA of the CDR3 is TGTGCCAGCAGTTTATCCCGAAAATGGGACTTATCTGAAGCTTTCTTT. It yields the protein CASSLSRKWDLSEAFF.

The CDR3 DNA follows: TGTGCCAGCAGCCCATACTCCGGGACAGGGTATGAGCAGTTCTTC. Its protein is CASSPYSGTGYEQFF. The rearrangement uses TRBV27 and TRBJ2-1, with TRBD1 matching over 9 bases. J lost 8 bases, V lost 6 bases, and 11 bases had no gene match. CDR1 and CDR2 from the germline V gene are MNHEY and SMNVEV (reference sequence). This CDR3 comprises 15 residues.

A few counts support this clone. This rearrangement joins TRBV5-4 to TRBJ1-3; possibly TRBD1 for D (6 bases). Germline CDR1 and CDR2: SGHNT and YYREEE (reference sequence). The V gene lost 1 base and the J gene lost 1 base, with 15 bases spanning the gap. The CDR3 contains 17 residues. Written as DNA, the CDR3 is TGTGCCAGCAGCTTGTCGACAGGAGGTAATTCTGGAAACACCATATATTTT. Encoded protein: CASSLSTGGNSGNTIYF.

The genes are TRBV4-3 and TRBJ2-7; maybe TRBD2 (5 bases). V was clipped by 0 bases and J by 6 bases, with 15 bases between them. Germline V gene sequence: CDR1 LGHNA, CDR2 YSLEER. The CDR3 runs 15 residues. For the CDR3, the DNA is TGCGCCAGCAGCCAAGATGGCCGGGATGATAGCGAGCAGTACTTC. As protein: CASSQDGRDDSEQYF.

The chain carries TRBV6-1 and TRBJ2-7; D is possibly TRBD1 (6 bases). The CDR3 runs to 18 residues. V was trimmed by 0 bases and J by 4 bases, leaving 22 bases between them. The germline V gene encodes CDR1 MNHNS and CDR2 SASEGT. The CDR3 sequence is CASSEAGAGIRYEYEQYF. The CDR3 region has the DNA TGTGCCAGCAGTGAAGCGGGGGCAGGGATAAGGTACGAGTACGAGCAGTACTTC.

The chain couples TRBV2 to TRBJ2-1; 12 positions match TRBD2. Looked up from germline, CDR1 is SNHLY and CDR2 is FYNNEI. There are 17 residues in the CDR3. With V trimmed by 6 bases and J by 0 bases, 6 bases remained unmatched. CDR3 in DNA: TGTGCCAGCAGGAGGGGACTAGCGGGCGTCTCCTACAATGAGCAGTTCTTC. It specifies CASRRGLAGVSYNEQFF. The full variable domain, its missing parts supplied by reference TRBV2 and TRBJ2-1, is EPEVTQTPSHQVTQMGQEVILRCVPISNHLYFYWYRQILGQKVEFLVSFYNNEISEKSEIFDDQFSVERPDGSNFTLKIRSTKLEDSAMYFCASRRGLAGVSYNEQFFGPGTRLTVL.

The rearrangement joins TRBV4-3 to TRBJ1-1; TRBD1 matches 9 bases. Germline values: CDR1 LGHNA, CDR2 YSLEER. This CDR3 is built from 22 residues. J lost 0 bases, V lost 3 bases, and 23 bases had no gene match. In DNA, the CDR3 is TGCGCCAGCAGCCAGAAGCCGGGACAGGGTGTTTTATTATCCGAAATGAACACTGAAGCTTTCTTT. Protein product: CASSQKPGQGVLLSEMNTEAFF.

This sequence joins TRBV28 and TRBJ2-6, with 7 nucleotides matching TRBD1. The CDR3 runs 16 residues. Germline values: CDR1 MDHEN, CDR2 SYDVKM. Trimming at V came to 5 bases and at J to 0 bases, leaving 4 bases not matched to a gene. The CDR3 is CASSIYRGSGANVLTF. DNA of the CDR3: TGTGCCAGCAGTATCTACAGGGGCTCTGGGGCCAACGTCCTGACTTTC.

This rearrangement joins TRBV27 to TRBJ1-5; TRBD1 matches at 8 bases. The V segment lost 0 bases and the J segment 2 bases; nucleotides outside the gene matches: 12. The germline gives CDR1 MNHEY, CDR2 SMNVEV (reference sequence). The CDR3 is 19 amino acids. CDR3 DNA: TGTGCCAGCAGTTTATCGCGGCCAGGGGGCCATAGGGGCAATCAGCCCCAGCATTTT. Its translation is CASSLSRPGGHRGNQPQHF.

Regarding this clone: The junction departs from germline at one end; a sequencing error may be responsible. This sample includes further DNA sequences coding for the same CDR3. This sequence joins TRBV28 and TRBJ1-6, with D unresolved. This CDR3 is built from 16 residues. CDR1 and CDR2 from the germline V gene are MDHEN and SYDVKM. CDR3 bases: TGTGCCAGCAGAGACTACCGGTCGGCCTATAATTCCCCCCTCCACTTT. Translated, it gives CASRDYRSAYNSPLHF.

The gene calls are TRBV11-2 and TRBJ2-1; 10 bases match TRBD1. The CDR3 covers 15 residues. Germline CDR1 and CDR2: SGHAT and FQNNGV. With V trimmed by 3 bases and J by 7 bases, 6 bases remained unmatched. The CDR3 loop is CASSFSGTGENEQFF. CDR3 bases: TGTGCCAGCAGCTTTTCCGGGACAGGGGAAAATGAGCAGTTCTTC.

This chain uses TRBV2 with TRBJ1-3, with TRBD1 matching 8 bases. This CDR3 comprises 14 residues. CDR1 is SNHLY, CDR2 FYNNEI, per germline. With 8 bases clipped from V and 1 base from J, the junction kept 4 bases outside the gene matches. CDR3 nucleotides: TGTGCCAGCTTGGACAGGGCGTCTGGAAACACCATATATTTT. As protein: CASLDRASGNTIYF. The variable domain in full, with the rest retrieved from reference TRBV2 and TRBJ1-3, is EPEVTQTPSHQVTQMGQEVILRCVPISNHLYFYWYRQILGQKVEFLVSFYNNEISEKSEIFDDQFSVERPDGSNFTLKIRSTKLEDSAMYFCASLDRASGNTIYFGEGSWLTVV.

V is TRBV29-1 and J is TRBJ1-2; perhaps TRBD1 as D (6 bases). V was clipped by 0 bases and J by 8 bases, with 19 bases between them. Germline V lookup: CDR1 SQVTM, CDR2 ANQGSEA. This CDR3 has 15 residues. The CDR3, as DNA: TGCAGCGTTGAAGATCACTCTACCAGGGGTAGCGGCTACACCTTC. This encodes CSVEDHSTRGSGYTF.

The chain is built from TRBV5-1 and TRBJ2-1, with D possibly TRBD1 on 9 matching bases. Germline V CDR1 and CDR2: SGHRS, YFSETQ. The CDR3 extends over 22 amino acids. The V end was cut by 6 bases, the J end by 0 bases, with 34 bases between. CDR3 nucleotides: TGCGCCAGCACCCTTGGGGGGGACAGGGTAACGGCGGGAGGTCGCTCCTACAATGAGCAGTTCTTC. Its protein is CASTLGGDRVTAGGRSYNEQFF.

This chain joins TRBV15 and TRBJ2-7, with 10 bases matching TRBD1. This CDR3 is built from 16 residues. The junction had 6 bases not matched to a gene; V was cut back by 2 bases and J by 2 bases. Germline V gene sequence: CDR1 LNHNV, CDR2 YYDKDF (reference sequence). The CDR3 loop is CATSRTRDRGPYEQYF. The CDR3 bases are TGTGCCACCAGCAGAACCCGGGACAGGGGACCCTACGAGCAGTACTTC.

V and J are TRBV2 and TRBJ1-1, with D possibly being TRBD1 (5 bases). CDR1 SNHLY and CDR2 FYNNEI come from the germline V gene. V lost 3 bases, J lost 5 bases, and 10 bases lay in between. The CDR3 runs 13 residues. The CDR3 bases are TGTGCCAGCAGTGAGGGATCAGGGACTGAAGCTTTCTTT. Amino acids: CASSEGSGTEAFF.

This sequence joins TRBV6-5 and TRBJ1-2; 11 bases are shared with TRBD1. The CDR3 loop spans 16 amino acids. Germline V gene data show CDR1 as MNHEY and CDR2 as SVGAGI. V shed 3 bases and J 4 bases; nucleotides not matched to a gene: 7. The CDR3 DNA is TGTGCCAGCAGTTATCGACCCGGGACAGGGGGCTATGGCTACACCTTC. Translating gives CASSYRPGTGGYGYTF.

The chain is built from TRBV19 and TRBJ1-1; D gene ambiguous. The germline CDR1 and CDR2 sequences are LNHDA and SQIVND (reference sequence). CDR3 length equals 14 residues. The CDR3 spells CATQAGGKNTEAFF. Written as DNA, the CDR3 is TGTGCTACCCAAGCAGGAGGAAAGAACACTGAAGCTTTCTTT.

V gene TRBV6-1 combines with J gene TRBJ2-1; 15 nucleotides agree with TRBD2. This CDR3 has 19 amino acids. Trimming took 2 bases from V and 8 from J; bases not matched to a gene: 13. Germline loops: CDR1 MNHNS, CDR2 SASEGT. CDR3 bases: TGTGCCAGCAGTGAAAGGACTAGCGGGAGGGGCCCCGGTTGGGATGAGCAGTTCTTC. It specifies CASSERTSGRGPGWDEQFF.

The chain recombines TRBV18 with TRBJ2-2, with 10 bases aligning to TRBD1. V lost 3 bases, J lost 6 bases, and 7 bases stayed unmatched. This CDR3 is built from 16 residues. Germline V lookup: CDR1 KGHSH, CDR2 LQKENI. The CDR3 loop reads CASSPRQGAVSGELFF. CDR3 in DNA: TGTGCCAGCTCACCCAGACAGGGGGCTGTGTCCGGGGAGCTGTTTTTT.

V gene TRBV6-5 combines with J gene TRBJ1-1, with unresolved D. CDR1 MNHEY and CDR2 SVGAGI come from the germline V gene. This CDR3 is built from 15 residues. V shed 1 base and J shed 0 bases, with 9 bases lying between them. In nucleotides, the CDR3 is TGTGCCAGCAGTTACTTGAGTACGGTGAACACTGAAGCTTTCTTT. This translates into CASSYLSTVNTEAFF.